This record covers a single T cell receptor beta chain. Germline loops: CDR1 MNHNY, CDR2 SVGAGI (reference sequence). V gave up 2 bases and J gave up 0 bases, with 13 bases separating them. CDR3 length equals 16 residues. These data originate in a study of shared T cell receptors in the human thymus. Assay used: immunoSEQ multiplex PCR; TCRdb lists only in-frame clones, some missing. The sample shows about 660,000 clones, around 87% of them seen only once. Another study also made use of these data, one on human thymus T cells. This second report adds: Overlap was high between thymic repertoires from unrelated individuals, as reported in related research.

Sequencing input: thymocytes. This clonotype originated in a boy in the first two years of life with a congenital heart defect. The chain couples TRBV6-6 to TRBJ2-5, with D possibly TRBD1 on 5 matching bases. In DNA, the CDR3 is TGTGCCAGCAGTTACGGGAACAGGTACTACCAAGAGACCCAGTACTTC. Protein product: CASSYGNRYYQETQYF.